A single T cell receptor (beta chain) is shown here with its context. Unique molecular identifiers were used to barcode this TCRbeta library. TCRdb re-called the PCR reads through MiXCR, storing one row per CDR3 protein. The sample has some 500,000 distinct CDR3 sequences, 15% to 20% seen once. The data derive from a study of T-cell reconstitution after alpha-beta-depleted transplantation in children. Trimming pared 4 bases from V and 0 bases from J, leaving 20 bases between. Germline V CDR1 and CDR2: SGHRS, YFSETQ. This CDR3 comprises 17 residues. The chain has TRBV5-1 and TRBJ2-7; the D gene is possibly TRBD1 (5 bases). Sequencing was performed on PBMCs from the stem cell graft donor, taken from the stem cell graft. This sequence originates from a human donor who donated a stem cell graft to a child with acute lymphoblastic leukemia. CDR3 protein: CASSPPYRLPSSYEQYF. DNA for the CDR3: TGCGCCAGCAGCCCGCCTTACAGGTTACCGAGCTCCTACGAGCAGTACTTC.